This T cell receptor (beta chain) was obtained from a study of T cell repertoires in cytomegalovirus infection. Whole-study context: Recently identified HLA-C-restricted and well-studied HLA-B-restricted CMV epitopes were used. Matching HLA type, along with CMV infection, was indicated by public TCR beta signatures.

Overall study findings and caveats: Predominance within the ex vivo response was attributable to HLA-C-restricted CMV-specific TCR beta clonotypes.

This clonotype was seen once. Its target is not known. V lost 6 bases, J lost 0 bases, and 8 bases lay in between. CDR3 length equals 13 residues. Germline V gives CDR1 SEHNR, CDR2 FQNEAQ (reference sequence). MiXCR was run by TCRdb on the reads, yielding one entry per CDR3 protein. The data show some 54,000 distinct CDR3 sequences, roughly a fifth seen once. This sample comprised CD8+ T cells from cultured PBMCs, obtained from culture after CMV antigen stimulation. The chain recombines TRBV7-9 with TRBJ1-2; TRBD1 might be the D (5 bases). The receptor was isolated from a human donor in good health (CMV status not recorded). Some clones in this sample may be carry-over from other donors' samples. In DNA form, the CDR3 reads TGTGCCAGCAGTTCGACAGCTAACTATGGCTACACCTTC. Encoded protein: CASSSTANYGYTF.